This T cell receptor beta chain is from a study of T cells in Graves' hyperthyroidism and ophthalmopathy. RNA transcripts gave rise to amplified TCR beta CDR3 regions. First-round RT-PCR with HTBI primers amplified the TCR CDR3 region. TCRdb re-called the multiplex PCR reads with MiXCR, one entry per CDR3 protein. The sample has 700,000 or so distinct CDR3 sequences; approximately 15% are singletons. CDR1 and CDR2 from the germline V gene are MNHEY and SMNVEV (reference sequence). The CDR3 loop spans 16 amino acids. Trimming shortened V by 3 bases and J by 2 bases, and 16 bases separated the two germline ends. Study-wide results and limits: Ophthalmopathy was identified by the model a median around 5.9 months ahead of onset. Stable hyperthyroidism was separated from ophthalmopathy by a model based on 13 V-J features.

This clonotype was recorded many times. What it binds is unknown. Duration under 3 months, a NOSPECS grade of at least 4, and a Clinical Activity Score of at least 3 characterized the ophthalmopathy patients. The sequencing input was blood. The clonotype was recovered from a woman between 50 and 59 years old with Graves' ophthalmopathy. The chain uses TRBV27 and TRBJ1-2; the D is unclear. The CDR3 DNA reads TGTGCCAGCAGTTTTTTGGGTGAACGGGGAAACTATGGCTACACCTTC. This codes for CASSFLGERGNYGYTF.